This TCR beta chain derives from a study of CD8 T cells in ankylosing spondylitis. This clonotype has a count of ten or more. Germline lookup yields CDR1 SGHTA and CDR2 FQGNSA. The CDR3 contains 13 residues. V was trimmed by 5 bases and J by 2 bases, leaving 8 bases between them. Each CDR3 protein gets one entry after TCRdb re-called the 5' RACE reads with MiXCR. The profile shows 200,000 or so distinct CDR3 sequences, approximately 18% of them singletons. Material: blood, either unsorted or a sorted T cell fraction (not recorded which). The chain has TRBV7-2 and TRBJ2-3; no clear D. The TCR comes from a male donor aged 5 to 30 with ankylosing spondylitis or in good health (not recorded which). This CDR3 is CASSRRFTDTQYF. The CDR3 region has the DNA TGTGCCAGCAGCCGACGGTTCACAGATACGCAGTATTTT.